The entry below describes one TCR beta chain. This entry belongs to a study of blood T cell repertoires in COVID-19. V lost 2 bases and J lost 3, with 17 bases in between. CDR3 length equals 16 residues. Germline CDR1 reads SGHVS; CDR2 reads FQNEAQ. The repertoire was sequenced with immunoSEQ multiplex PCR; TCRdb's copy has only in-frame clones and lacks some. The table records about 200,000 clones, 85% to 90% of them present only once. The chain combines TRBV7-8 with TRBJ2-7, with D possibly TRBD1 on 6 matching bases. The sample consisted of peripheral blood. The origin of this receptor is a woman between 65 and 79 years old with acute or convalescent COVID-19. The DNA of the CDR3 is TGTGCCAGCAGCTTACAATCAGGGGTGGCCTTCTACGAGCAGTACTTC. It codes for CASSLQSGVAFYEQYF.